The 22 T cell receptor beta chains given below trace back to one sample, sequenced in a study of blood T cell repertoires in COVID-19. Clones were read by immunoSEQ multiplex PCR, and TCRdb kept only the in-frame ones, dropping some. The data contain approximately 30,000 clones, 70% to 90% of them seen just once; the ten biggest clones take up approximately 24%. Material for sequencing was peripheral blood. The receptors stem from a human donor in a cohort sampled during active COVID-19.

A remark on this clone: Other DNA sequences from this sample encode an identical CDR3 as well. CDR3 region: CASSVGRANYGYTF. CDR3 nucleotides: TGTGCCAGCAGCGTAGGGAGGGCCAACTATGGCTACACCTTC. This chain joins TRBV9 and TRBJ1-2; D gene unclear. The V gene lost 0 bases and the J gene lost 2 bases, with 8 bases spanning the gap. This CDR3 spans 14 amino acids. CDR1 SGDLS and CDR2 YYNGEE come from the germline V gene.

The V and J genes are TRBV6-5 and TRBJ1-4; a possible D gene is TRBD1 (6 bases). In germline, CDR1 is MNHEY, CDR2 SVGAGI. Between the trimmed V and J ends, which lost 6 bases and 3 bases, there was a span of 14 bases. This CDR3 is 15 amino acids long. The CDR3, as DNA: TGTGCCAGCAGGGACAGCCTCATGGCTAATGAAAAACTGTTTTTT. Translated: CASRDSLMANEKLFF.

In its sample, this clone was seen once. J is TRBJ2-6 and V is TRBV15, with 16 nucleotides matching TRBD2. The CDR3 covers 19 residues. The germline gives CDR1 LNHNV, CDR2 YYDKDF (reference sequence). The V and J ends lost 1 base and 2 bases, in that order; junction bases with no gene match: 2. The CDR3 DNA is TGTGCCACCAGCAGAGTAGGGACTAGCGGGGGGGCTGGGGCCAACGTCCTGACTTTC. Translating gives CATSRVGTSGGAGANVLTF.

The chain uses TRBV6-2 or TRBV6-3 and TRBJ2-5; 9 bases align to TRBD1. CDR1 and CDR2 from the germline V gene are MNHEY and SVGEGT. V lost 0 bases to trimming and J lost 5 bases; unmatched junction nucleotides: 7. The CDR3 covers 16 residues. The CDR3 protein is CASSYSRGTGRETQYF. CDR3 nucleotides: TGTGCCAGCAGTTACTCTCGGGGGACAGGGAGGGAGACCCAGTACTTC.

The chain links TRBV19 to TRBJ1-4; D may be TRBD1 (6 bases). The CDR3 has 15 residues. Trimming shortened V by 4 bases and J by 7 bases, and 16 bases separated the two germline ends. CDR1 is LNHDA and CDR2 is SQIVND in the germline V gene (reference sequence). The CDR3 region is CASSSGQKAVEKLFF. CDR3 sequence (DNA): TGTGCCAGTAGTAGCGGACAGAAGGCCGTTGAAAAACTGTTTTTT.

The chain joins TRBV29-1 to TRBJ1-1; 8 nucleotides match TRBD1. This CDR3 region has 16 residues. Trimming cost V 2 bases and J 0 bases; bases outside gene matches: 8. Per the germline V gene, CDR1 is SQVTM and CDR2 is ANQGSEA. The CDR3 spells CSVERGAGGLNTEAFF. In nucleotides, the CDR3 is TGCAGCGTTGAACGAGGGGCAGGGGGCCTGAACACTGAAGCTTTCTTT.

This rearrangement joins TRBV11-2 to TRBJ1-1; D uncertain. The V and J ends lost 3 bases and 1 base respectively, with 3 bases between them. Per germline, CDR1 SGHAT and CDR2 FQNNGV. The CDR3 is made up of 12 amino acids. The CDR3 DNA is TGTGCCAGCAGCTTCGGGAACACTGAAGCTTTCTTT. Encoded protein: CASSFGNTEAFF.

The V and J genes are TRBV3-1 (or the pseudogene TRBV3-2) and TRBJ2-1, with 13 bases matching TRBD2. In germline, CDR1 is LGHDT, CDR2 YNNKEL (reference sequence). The junction had 7 bases not matched to a gene; V was cut back by 1 base and J by 10 bases. The length of the CDR3 is 16 residues. The CDR3 protein is CASSQGGTSGAGEQFF. The CDR3, as DNA: TGTGCCAGCAGCCAAGGGGGGACTAGCGGGGCCGGGGAGCAGTTCTTC.

The V call is TRBV18, the J call TRBJ1-5; D gene uncertain. Germline lookup yields CDR1 KGHSH and CDR2 LQKENI. V lost 3 bases, J lost 5 bases, and 11 bases lay in between. The CDR3 is 14 amino acids. The CDR3 is CASSPRDTHQPQHF. CDR3 nucleotide sequence: TGTGCCAGCTCACCTCGAGATACGCATCAGCCCCAGCATTTT.

This chain uses TRBV5-1 with TRBJ2-1; 8 positions match TRBD1. From germline, CDR1 is SGHRS and CDR2 YFSETQ. There are 14 residues in the CDR3. V lost 3 bases to trimming and J lost 6 bases; unmatched junction nucleotides: 5. This CDR3 is CASSSGQVGNEQFF. Written as DNA, the CDR3 is TGCGCCAGCAGCTCGGGACAGGTGGGCAATGAGCAGTTCTTC.

The chain employs TRBV19 and TRBJ2-4, with 8 bases matching TRBD2. With 5 bases clipped from V and 0 bases from J, the junction kept 9 bases outside the gene matches. This CDR3 contains 17 residues. Per germline, CDR1 LNHDA and CDR2 SQIVND (reference sequence). The CDR3 DNA reads TGTGCCAGTAGTCCGTCCGGGACTAGTGGAGCCAAAAACATTCAGTACTTC. As protein: CASSPSGTSGAKNIQYF.

This chain uses TRBV30 with TRBJ2-2, with D tentatively TRBD1 (6 bases). The CDR3 extends over 16 amino acids. Trimming left V 4 bases short and J 4 bases short, with 19 bases between. CDR1 GTSNPN and CDR2 SVGIG come from the germline V gene (reference sequence). In DNA, the CDR3 is TGTGCCTGGATCCTCGGGAAGGGACATGGCACCGGGGAGCTGTTTTTT. This gives the protein CAWILGKGHGTGELFF.

The J gene is TRBJ2-2, the V gene TRBV19; D not resolved. This CDR3 region has 16 residues. V was pared by 2 bases and J by 0 bases, with 10 bases between. The germline gives CDR1 LNHDA, CDR2 SQIVND (reference sequence). The CDR3 nucleotides read TGTGCCAGTAGTATATCACAGTCCGCGAACACCGGGGAGCTGTTTTTT. Residues: CASSISQSANTGELFF.

The sample holds a few counts of this clone. This rearrangement joins TRBV9 to TRBJ1-6, with TRBD1 matching 10 bases. The CDR3 runs 14 residues. V lost 3 bases to trimming and J lost 10 bases; unmatched junction nucleotides: 4. Germline lookup yields CDR1 SGDLS and CDR2 YYNGEE. The CDR3 loop reads CASSETGGVSPLHF. The CDR3 coding sequence is TGTGCCAGCAGCGAGACAGGGGGCGTATCACCCCTCCACTTT.

The chain carries TRBV9 and TRBJ1-1, with 9 bases lining up with TRBD1. The length of the CDR3 is 14 residues. J lost 3 bases, V lost 4 bases, and 4 bases had no gene match. The germline gives CDR1 SGDLS, CDR2 YYNGEE. The CDR3 bases are TGTGCCAGCAGCACACAGGGGGCGGACACTGAAGCTTTCTTT. This gives the protein CASSTQGADTEAFF.

V and J are TRBV10-1 and TRBJ1-1; possible D gene TRBD1, 5 bases. Germline loops: CDR1 WNHNN, CDR2 SYGVQD (reference sequence). Deletions cut 4 bases from V and 0 bases from J, with 6 bases between. CDR3 length equals 13 residues. The CDR3 DNA sequence: TGCGCCAGCAGTGTCAGGGTGAACACTGAAGCTTTCTTT. This translates into CASSVRVNTEAFF.

The gene calls are TRBV13 and TRBJ2-5; 12 nucleotides match TRBD2. Germline loops: CDR1 PRHDT, CDR2 FYEKMQ (reference sequence). This CDR3 has 17 residues. V shed 3 bases and J 1 base; nucleotides not matched to a gene: 6. This CDR3 reads CASSFGGLAGRQETQYF. CDR3 DNA: TGTGCCAGCAGCTTCGGGGGACTAGCGGGCCGCCAAGAGACCCAGTACTTC.

This rearrangement joins TRBV10-3 to TRBJ2-5; 7 nucleotides match TRBD2. CDR1 ENHRY and CDR2 SYGVKD come from the germline V gene. The V segment lost 2 bases and the J segment 4 bases; nucleotides outside the gene matches: 10. This CDR3 contains 16 residues. The CDR3 spells CAISEDGSGSRETQYF. CDR3 DNA: TGTGCCATCAGTGAGGATGGTAGCGGGTCCCGAGAGACCCAGTACTTC.

This clone was picked up a small number of times. This chain links TRBV5-4 with TRBJ2-7; the match to TRBD2 covers 7 bases. CDR1 and CDR2 from the germline V gene are SGHNT and YYREEE (reference sequence). V lost 0 bases, J lost 3 bases, and 9 bases stayed unmatched. The CDR3 length is 16 residues. CDR3: CASSLASASGGYEQYF. CDR3 DNA: TGTGCCAGCAGCTTGGCCAGTGCTAGCGGTGGCTACGAGCAGTACTTC.

In this sample, this clone turned up once. J is TRBJ2-5 and V is TRBV7-6; the match to TRBD2 covers 7 bases. CDR1 and CDR2 from the germline V gene are SGHVS and FNYEAQ. Trimming removed 5 bases from V and 3 bases from J; junction bases left unmatched: 9. This CDR3 is built from 15 residues. This CDR3 reads CASSQGLGGKETQYF. CDR3 in DNA: TGTGCCAGCAGCCAGGGCTTGGGGGGGAAAGAGACCCAGTACTTC.

The chain has TRBV27 and TRBJ2-7, with a possible D match to TRBD2 (5 bases). The CDR3 has 14 residues. CDR1 is MNHEY and CDR2 is SMNVEV in the germline V gene (reference sequence). Between the trimmed V and J ends, which lost 9 bases and 0 bases, there was a span of 15 bases. The CDR3 here is CARIGMRCSYEQYF. The CDR3 nucleotides read TGTGCCAGGATCGGGATGAGGTGCTCCTACGAGCAGTACTTC.

The chain uses TRBV4-2 and TRBJ2-1; a weak D match, TRBD2 (5 bases). Germline-derived CDR1 and CDR2 are LGHNA and YNFKEQ. The V and J ends lost 4 bases and 5 bases respectively, with 21 bases between them. The CDR3 contains 17 residues. CDR3 sequence (DNA): TGTGCCAGCAGCCGGTCCAGCTGGCGGCGGGTGGACAATGAGCAGTTCTTC. Translated, it gives CASSRSSWRRVDNEQFF.